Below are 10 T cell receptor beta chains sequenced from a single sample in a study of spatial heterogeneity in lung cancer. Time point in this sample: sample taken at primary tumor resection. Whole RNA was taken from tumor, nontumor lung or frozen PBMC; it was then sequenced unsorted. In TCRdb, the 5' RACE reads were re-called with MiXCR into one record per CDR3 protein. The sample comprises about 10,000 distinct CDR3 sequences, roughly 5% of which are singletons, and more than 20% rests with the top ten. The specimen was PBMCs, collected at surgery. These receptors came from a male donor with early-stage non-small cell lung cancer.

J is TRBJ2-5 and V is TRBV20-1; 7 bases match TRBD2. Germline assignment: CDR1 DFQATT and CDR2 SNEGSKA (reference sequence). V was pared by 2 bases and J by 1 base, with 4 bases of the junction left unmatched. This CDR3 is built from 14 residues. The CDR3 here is CSARPWEGQETQYF. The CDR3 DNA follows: TGCAGTGCTAGACCGTGGGAGGGCCAAGAGACCCAGTACTTC.

CDR3 in DNA: TGTGCCAGCACTATACTAAGTAGCTCCTACAATGAGCAGTTCTTC. Its protein product is CASTILSSSYNEQFF. The gene calls are TRBV28 and TRBJ2-1; D gene unclear. From germline, CDR1 is MDHEN and CDR2 SYDVKM. This CDR3 has 15 residues. Trimming left V 7 bases short and J 0 bases short, with 13 bases between.

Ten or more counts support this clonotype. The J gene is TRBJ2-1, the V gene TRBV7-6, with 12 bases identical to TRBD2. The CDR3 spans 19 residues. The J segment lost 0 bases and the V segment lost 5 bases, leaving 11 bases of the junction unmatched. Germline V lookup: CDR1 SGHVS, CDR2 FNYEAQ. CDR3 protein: CASSHPLAGGPSSYNEQFF. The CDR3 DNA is TGTGCCAGCAGCCACCCGCTAGCGGGAGGGCCGAGCTCCTACAATGAGCAGTTCTTC. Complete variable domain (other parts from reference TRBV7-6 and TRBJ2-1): GAGVSQSPRYKVTKRGQDVALRCDPISGHVSLYWYRQALGQGPEFLTYFNYEAQQDKSGLPNDRFSAERPEGSISTLTIQRTEQRDSAMYRCASSHPLAGGPSSYNEQFFGPGTRLTVL.

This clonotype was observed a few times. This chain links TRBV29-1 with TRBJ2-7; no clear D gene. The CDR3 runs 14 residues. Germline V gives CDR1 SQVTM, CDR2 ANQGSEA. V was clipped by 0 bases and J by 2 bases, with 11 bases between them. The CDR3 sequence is CSVEDPGTTYEQYF. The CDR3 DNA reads TGCAGCGTTGAAGATCCCGGAACCACCTACGAGCAGTACTTC.

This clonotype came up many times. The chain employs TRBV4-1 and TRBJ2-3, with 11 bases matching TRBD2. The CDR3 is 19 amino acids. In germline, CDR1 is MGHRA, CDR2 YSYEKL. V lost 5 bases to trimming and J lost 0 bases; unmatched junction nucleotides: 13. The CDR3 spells CASSSPGLAVNPSTDTQYF. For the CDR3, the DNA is TGCGCCAGCAGCTCTCCGGGACTAGCGGTGAATCCTAGCACAGATACGCAGTATTTT.

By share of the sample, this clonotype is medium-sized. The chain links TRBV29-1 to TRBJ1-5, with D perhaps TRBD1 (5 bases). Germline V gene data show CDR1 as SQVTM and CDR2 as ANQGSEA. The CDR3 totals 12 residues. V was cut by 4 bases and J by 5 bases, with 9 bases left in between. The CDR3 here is CSVGDSYQPQHF. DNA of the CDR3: TGCAGCGTTGGAGACAGCTATCAGCCCCAGCATTTT. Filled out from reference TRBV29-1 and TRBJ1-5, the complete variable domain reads SAVISQKPSRDICQRGTSLTIQCQVDSQVTMMFWYRQQPGQSLTLIATANQGSEATYESGFVIDKFPISRPNLTFSTLTVSNMSPEDSSIYLCSVGDSYQPQHFGDGTRLSIL.

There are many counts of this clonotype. CDR3 coding DNA: TGCGCCAGCAGCTTTACAGGGGGCTACGAGCAGTACTTC. Amino acid sequence: CASSFTGGYEQYF. The chain is built from TRBV5-1 and TRBJ2-7, with TRBD1 identical over 8 bases. The CDR3 is 13 amino acids. Unmatched junction bases numbered 1, after V lost 2 bases and J lost 3 bases. Per germline, CDR1 SGHRS and CDR2 YFSETQ. Full variable domain (missing parts from reference TRBV5-1 and TRBJ2-7): KAGVTQTPRYLIKTRGQQVTLSCSPISGHRSVSWYQQTPGQGLQFLFEYFSETQRNKGNFPGRFSGRQFSNSRSEMNVSTLELGDSALYLCASSFTGGYEQYFGPGTRLTVT.

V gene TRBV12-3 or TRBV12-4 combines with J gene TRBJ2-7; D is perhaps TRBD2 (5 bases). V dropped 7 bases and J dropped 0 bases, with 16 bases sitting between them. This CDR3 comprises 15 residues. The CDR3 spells CASTLSSVHSYEQYF. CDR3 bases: TGTGCCAGCACCCTTAGTAGCGTACACTCCTACGAGCAGTACTTC.

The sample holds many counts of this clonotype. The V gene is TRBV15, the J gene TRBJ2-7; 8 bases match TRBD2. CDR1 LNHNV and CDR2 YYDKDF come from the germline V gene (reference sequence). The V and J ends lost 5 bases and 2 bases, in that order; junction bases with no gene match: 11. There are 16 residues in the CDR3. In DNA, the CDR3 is TGTGCCACCAGCGGGCCCGAAATAGCGGGGACCTACGAGCAGTACTTC. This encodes CATSGPEIAGTYEQYF.

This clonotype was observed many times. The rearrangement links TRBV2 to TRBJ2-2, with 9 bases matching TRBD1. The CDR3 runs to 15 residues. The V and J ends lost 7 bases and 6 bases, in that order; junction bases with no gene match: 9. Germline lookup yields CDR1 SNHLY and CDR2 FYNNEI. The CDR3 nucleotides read TGTGCCAGCAATGGACAGGGGATACGGTCCGGGGAGCTGTTTTTT. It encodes CASNGQGIRSGELFF.